A selection of T cell receptor beta chains follows, all from one sample in a study of blood T cell repertoires in COVID-19. Assay used: immunoSEQ multiplex PCR; TCRdb lists only in-frame clones, some missing. The sample shows some 21,000 clones, around 69% of them seen only once. The source material was peripheral blood. Receptor source: a human donor in a cohort sampled during active or convalescent COVID-19. CDR3s include the opening cysteine and the closing phenylalanine or tryptophan. A D gene is named only where the DNA matches it firmly. Some rows mark clone size as missing; the rest say once, few, many or name a class of expanded clone.

>.|.|TRBV6-5|TRBJ1-1
CASSSQRNTEAFF
TGTGCCAGCAGTTCACAGAGGAACACTGAAGCTTTCTTT
>.|.|TRBV7-9|TRBJ1-3
CASSLTRTEPLNTIYF
TGTGCCAGCAGCTTAACGCGGACAGAACCCTTGAACACCATATATTTT
>.|.|TRBV19|TRBJ1-1
CASSLLGATEAFF
TGTGCCAGTAGTCTCTTGGGGGCTACTGAAGCTTTCTTT
>.|.|TRBV4-3|TRBJ2-6
CASSRHAMRGANVLTF
TGCGCCAGCAGCCGCCACGCTATGCGAGGGGCCAACGTCCTGACTTTC
>TRBD1|.|TRBV28|TRBJ2-7
CASSLPGRGPPEQYF
TGTGCCAGCAGTTTACCCGGCAGGGGGCCGCCCGAGCAGTACTTC
>.|.|TRBV15|TRBJ1-1
CATSRDPTGRNTEAFF
TGTGCCACCAGCAGAGATCCAACAGGCCGGAACACTGAAGCTTTCTTT
>TRBD2|.|TRBV7-2|TRBJ2-1
CASSPGRTSDEQFF
TGTGCCAGCAGCCCTGGGCGGACTAGTGATGAGCAGTTCTTC
>TRBD1|.|TRBV27|TRBJ1-1
CASSLQGGRNTEAFF
TGTGCCAGCAGTTTACAGGGGGGCCGGAACACTGAAGCTTTCTTT
>TRBD1|medium-sized|TRBV2|TRBJ2-1
CAIRIRDRVGNEQFF
TGTGCCATCCGAATCCGGGACAGGGTCGGGAATGAGCAGTTCTTC
>TRBD1|.|TRBV12-3/TRBV12-4|TRBJ1-2
CASTSGGYSYTF
TGTGCCAGCACCTCAGGGGGGTACAGCTACACCTTC
>.|.|TRBV18|TRBJ1-1
CASSRAGSMNTEAFF
TGTGCCAGCTCACGAGCAGGTTCCATGAACACTGAAGCTTTCTTT
>TRBD1|.|TRBV7-2|TRBJ2-1
CASTQRGGRYNEQFF
TGTGCCAGCACCCAAAGAGGGGGCCGTTACAATGAGCAGTTCTTC
>.|.|TRBV5-4|TRBJ2-1
CASSSNNEQFF
TGTGCCAGCAGCTCCAACAATGAGCAGTTCTTC
>.|.|TRBV4-1|TRBJ1-1
CATVGPNTEAFF
TGCGCCACCGTGGGCCCTAACACTGAAGCTTTCTTT
>TRBD2|.|TRBV30|TRBJ2-7
CAWSPRLAGTYEQYF
TGTGCCTGGAGTCCTAGACTAGCGGGGACCTACGAGCAGTACTTC
>TRBD2|medium-sized|TRBV11-3|TRBJ2-1
CASSSRGLAVDEQFF
TGTGCCAGCAGCTCAAGAGGACTAGCGGTGGATGAGCAGTTCTTC
>TRBD1|.|TRBV15|TRBJ1-5
CATSVTGRSQPQHF
TGTGCCACCAGCGTGACAGGGAGGAGTCAGCCCCAGCATTTT
>TRBD2|.|TRBV7-8|TRBJ2-1
CASSLAPGTRGGEQFF
TGTGCCAGCAGCTTAGCCCCCGGGACTAGGGGGGGCGAGCAGTTCTTC
>TRBD2|.|TRBV6-1|TRBJ2-7
CASSEVPLPLAGITYEQYF
TGTGCCAGCAGTGAAGTCCCTCTGCCCCTAGCGGGGATAACCTACGAGCAGTACTTC
>.|.|TRBV6-6|TRBJ2-3
CASSLSGPRTDTQYF
TGTGCCAGCAGTCTAAGCGGGCCCCGCACAGATACGCAGTATTTT
>TRBD1|.|TRBV6-5|TRBJ2-7
CASSYSSTGGAYEQYF
TGTGCCAGCAGTTACTCCTCGACAGGGGGCGCGTACGAGCAGTACTTC
>TRBD2|.|TRBV11-2|TRBJ2-1
CASSLDSRGGEQFF
TGTGCCAGCAGCTTAGATTCCCGGGGGGGTGAGCAGTTCTTC
>.|.|TRBV5-4|TRBJ2-7
CASRYGFGEQYF
TGTGCCAGCAGATACGGGTTCGGGGAGCAGTACTTC
>.|.|TRBV6-5|TRBJ2-3
CASTRGGTQYF
TGTGCCAGCACTCGTGGAGGTACGCAGTATTTT
>TRBD1|few|TRBV7-9|TRBJ2-6
CASSSPGTGSGANVLTF
TGTGCCAGCAGCTCGCCCGGGACAGGCTCTGGGGCCAACGTCCTGACTTTC
>.|.|TRBV20-1|TRBJ1-5
CSASPKTGGNQPQHF
TGCAGTGCTAGTCCAAAGACAGGCGGCAATCAGCCCCAGCATTTT
>.|.|TRBV5-5|TRBJ1-4
CASSPYGGRDLFF
TGTGCCAGCAGCCCATACGGGGGAAGAGATCTGTTTTTT
>TRBD2|.|TRBV7-7|TRBJ2-1
CASSLLPGTSGIANEQFF
TGTGCTAGCAGCTTACTCCCCGGGACTAGCGGGATAGCTAATGAGCAGTTCTTC
>.|.|TRBV29-1|TRBJ2-7
CSVQGWGEQYF
TGCAGCGTGCAGGGTTGGGGCGAGCAGTACTTC
>TRBD2|.|TRBV3-1/TRBV3-2|TRBJ2-1
CASSQDETSGKRYNEQFF
TGTGCCAGCAGCCAAGATGAGACTAGCGGGAAGCGCTACAATGAGCAGTTCTTC
>TRBD2|.|TRBV20-1|TRBJ2-1
CSASTSGGSYNEQFF
TGCAGTGCTAGTACTAGCGGGGGATCCTACAATGAGCAGTTCTTC
>.|.|TRBV12-2|TRBJ2-5
CASRLRRGAETQYF
TGTGCAAGTCGCTTGAGGCGGGGGGCAGAGACCCAGTACTTC
>TRBD2|.|TRBV6-2/TRBV6-3|TRBJ2-3
CASSPLAGESTDTQYF
TGTGCCAGCAGCCCCCTAGCGGGAGAGAGCACAGATACGCAGTATTTT
>.|.|TRBV5-1|TRBJ1-2
CASRQGNYGYTF
TGCGCCAGCAGGCAGGGAAACTATGGCTACACCTTC
>.|.|TRBV2|TRBJ2-3
CASSQDVPVDTQYF
TGTGCCAGCAGTCAAGACGTACCGGTAGATACGCAGTATTTT
>TRBD1|.|TRBV7-6|TRBJ2-5
CASTLGPDRGETQYF
TGTGCCAGCACCCTTGGCCCTGACAGGGGAGAGACCCAGTACTTC
>.|.|TRBV27|TRBJ1-4
CASSSPQTDLNEKLFF
TGTGCCAGCAGTTCCCCGCAGACAGATCTAAATGAAAAACTGTTTTTT
>.|.|TRBV7-9|TRBJ1-1
CASSSTRGAVTEAFF
TGTGCCAGCAGCTCGACCAGGGGCGCGGTCACTGAAGCTTTCTTT
>TRBD2|.|TRBV6-2/TRBV6-3|TRBJ2-7
CASSYTSGAAYEQYF
TGTGCCAGCAGCTATACTAGCGGGGCAGCCTACGAGCAGTACTTC
>TRBD2|.|TRBV6-1|TRBJ2-3
CASSEEGVLAGEGDTQYF
TGTGCCAGCAGTGAGGAGGGGGTTCTAGCGGGAGAAGGCGATACGCAGTATTTT
>TRBD2|.|TRBV6-5|TRBJ2-7
CASRPGGPYEQYF
TGTGCCAGCAGACCGGGAGGACCCTACGAGCAGTACTTC
>TRBD1|.|TRBV18|TRBJ2-1
CASSQSDRGGDEQFF
TGTGCCAGCTCCCAATCGGACAGGGGTGGCGATGAGCAGTTCTTC
>TRBD1|.|TRBV30|TRBJ1-5
CAWSGTDNQPQHF
TGTGCCTGGTCCGGGACAGACAATCAGCCCCAGCATTTT